A selection of T cell receptor beta chains follows, all from one sample in a study of blood T cell repertoires in COVID-19. Sequenced by immunoSEQ multiplex PCR; TCRdb stores in-frame clones only, minus some. The sample carries 120,000 to 150,000 clones, about 84% recorded once. What was sequenced was peripheral blood. Receptor source: an elderly woman in a cohort sampled during active or convalescent COVID-19. CDR3s include the opening cysteine and the closing phenylalanine or tryptophan. The D gene is left open where the match is weak. Expanded clones are given a class, and other clones once, few, many or no size at all.

D	length	V	J	size	CDR3	DNA
NA	16	TRBV2	TRBJ1-3	NA	CASSEDPRLSGNTIYF	TGTGCCAGCAGTGAAGATCCCAGGCTCTCTGGAAACACCATATATTTT
TRBD2	15	TRBV5-1	TRBJ2-7	few	CASSLGTSGFYEQYF	TGCGCCAGCAGCTTGGGGACTAGCGGGTTCTACGAGCAGTACTTC
TRBD1	15	TRBV7-3	TRBJ2-5	NA	CASKLGTGSTETQYF	TGTGCCAGCAAGCTAGGGACAGGGAGTACGGAGACCCAGTACTTC
TRBD2	16	TRBV5-1	TRBJ2-3	NA	CASSLVLAGSKDTQYF	TGCGCCAGCAGCTTGGTGTTAGCGGGGAGCAAGGATACGCAGTATTTT
NA	13	TRBV28	TRBJ1-1	NA	CASSLTGNTEAFF	TGTGCCAGCAGTTTAACAGGGAACACTGAAGCTTTCTTT
NA	16	TRBV4-2	TRBJ1-5	many	CASSQDDRGANQPQHF	TGTGCCAGCAGCCAAGATGATCGGGGGGCAAATCAGCCCCAGCATTTT
NA	12	TRBV5-1	TRBJ1-1	NA	CASSRVNTEAFF	TGCGCCAGCAGCCGGGTAAACACTGAAGCTTTCTTT
NA	14	TRBV6-5	TRBJ2-1	NA	CASSRPSDVNEQFF	TGTGCCAGCAGTCGGCCTAGCGACGTCAATGAGCAGTTCTTC
TRBD2	17	TRBV4-2	TRBJ2-5	NA	CASSQDPGTSGGKTQYF	TGTGCCAGCAGCCAAGATCCCGGGACTAGCGGGGGCAAGACCCAGTACTTC
NA	14	TRBV28	TRBJ1-2	NA	CASSLDRGRGGYTF	TGTGCCAGCAGTTTGGACCGGGGGAGGGGTGGCTACACCTTC
TRBD1	16	TRBV19	TRBJ2-3	NA	CASSIRTGRRSDTQYF	TGTGCCAGTAGTATCCGGACAGGGAGAAGGTCAGATACGCAGTATTTT
NA	13	TRBV12-3/TRBV12-4	TRBJ1-2	few	CASSLNRIYGYTF	TGTGCCAGCAGTTTAAACAGGATTTATGGCTACACCTTC
TRBD1	12	TRBV12-3/TRBV12-4	TRBJ1-2	NA	CASTGQGVGYTF	TGTGCCAGCACAGGACAGGGGGTTGGCTACACCTTC
NA	12	TRBV12-3/TRBV12-4	TRBJ2-3	few	CASSFLTDTQYF	TGTGCCAGCAGTTTCCTCACAGATACGCAGTATTTT
TRBD1	15	TRBV6-6	TRBJ1-5	NA	CASSSTGVGNQPQHF	TGTGCCAGCAGCTCGACAGGGGTGGGAAATCAGCCCCAGCATTTT
TRBD1	17	TRBV5-1	TRBJ1-1	NA	CASSLNRQGRSGTEAFF	TGCGCCAGCAGCTTGAATAGACAGGGGCGCTCGGGCACTGAAGCTTTCTTT
NA	14	TRBV7-9	TRBJ2-2	NA	CASSSDSRPGELFF	TGTGCCAGCAGCTCGGACAGTCGACCCGGGGAGCTGTTTTTT
NA	16	TRBV7-6	TRBJ2-6	NA	CASSLAGRAGANVLTF	TGTGCCAGCAGCTTAGCGGGCAGGGCTGGGGCCAACGTCCTGACTTTC
NA	15	TRBV7-2	TRBJ2-1	NA	CASSPARGSVNEQFF	TGTGCCAGCAGCCCTGCCAGGGGCAGTGTTAATGAGCAGTTCTTC
TRBD1	12	TRBV20-1	TRBJ1-1	NA	CSASPRRRTGSF	TGCAGTGCTAGTCCCCGACGCCGGACAGGGTCCTTT
NA	13	TRBV19	TRBJ2-2	NA	CASRQRFTGELFF	TGTGCCAGTAGACAAAGATTCACCGGGGAGCTGTTTTTT
NA	15	TRBV5-1	TRBJ2-3	NA	CASSLGAGPGDTQYF	TGCGCCAGCAGCTTGGGAGCCGGTCCAGGGGATACGCAGTATTTT
NA	17	TRBV19	TRBJ2-1	NA	CASSNRDILSSYNEQFF	TGTGCCAGTAGTAACCGGGACATCCTAAGCTCCTACAATGAGCAGTTCTTC
TRBD1	14	TRBV18	TRBJ1-4	NA	CASSPGTENEKLFF	TGTGCCAGCTCACCGGGGACAGAGAATGAAAAACTGTTTTTT
TRBD2	15	TRBV7-6	TRBJ2-1	NA	CASSLAPSGGEKQFF	TGTGCCAGCAGCTTAGCCCCTAGCGGGGGGGAAAAGCAGTTCTTC
NA	16	TRBV6-5	TRBJ1-1	NA	CASSYSGLRGNAEAFF	TGTGCCAGCAGTTACTCGGGGCTGAGGGGGAACGCTGAAGCTTTCTTT
NA	17	TRBV5-4	TRBJ1-2	NA	CASTTTFGQGSNYGYTF	TGTGCCAGCACCACCACGTTCGGGCAGGGCAGTAACTATGGCTACACCTTC
NA	15	TRBV19	TRBJ1-4	NA	CASSDFWRSREKLFF	TGTGCCAGTAGTGATTTTTGGAGGTCCAGGGAAAAACTGTTTTTT
NA	14	TRBV7-2	TRBJ2-5	NA	CASSLWQDQETQYF	TGTGCCAGCAGCTTATGGCAGGACCAAGAGACCCAGTACTTC
NA	15	TRBV4-3	TRBJ1-4	NA	CASSQDDQGYEKLFF	TGCGCCAGCAGCCAAGATGATCAGGGATATGAAAAACTGTTTTTT
NA	14	TRBV6-5	TRBJ1-1	NA	CASRGLGAGTEAFF	TGTGCCAGCAGAGGCCTGGGGGCCGGCACTGAAGCTTTCTTT
TRBD1	15	TRBV6-6	TRBJ2-1	NA	CASSYDRGLRNEQFF	TGTGCCAGCAGTTACGACAGGGGGCTTCGTAATGAGCAGTTCTTC
NA	15	TRBV6-2/TRBV6-3	TRBJ2-5	NA	CASSYSGVARETQYF	TGTGCCAGCAGTTACTCCGGGGTGGCTCGAGAGACCCAGTACTTC
NA	12	TRBV29-1	TRBJ2-1	NA	CSVESAHNEQFF	TGCAGCGTGGAGAGCGCTCACAATGAGCAGTTCTTC
TRBD1	14	TRBV6-5	TRBJ2-2	NA	CASKDRGATGELFF	TGTGCCAGCAAAGACAGGGGTGCCACCGGGGAGCTGTTTTTT
NA	14	TRBV18	TRBJ1-2	NA	CASSPLQANYGYTF	TGTGCCAGCTCACCGTTACAGGCTAACTATGGCTACACCTTC
TRBD1	14	TRBV29-1	TRBJ1-1	NA	CSAITGAGGFIAFF	TGCAGCGCGATTACCGGGGCAGGGGGATTTATAGCTTTCTTT
NA	14	TRBV27	TRBJ1-2	NA	CASSFSDGSYGYTF	TGTGCCAGCAGTTTCTCCGACGGGAGCTATGGCTACACCTTC
NA	10	TRBV29-1	TRBJ1-1	NA	CSVAPGEAFF	TGCAGCGTTGCCCCGGGTGAAGCTTTCTTT
TRBD1	16	TRBV28	TRBJ1-6	NA	CASSFSGTVGNSPLHF	TGTGCCAGCAGTTTCTCCGGGACAGTGGGAAATTCACCCCTCCACTTT
TRBD2	15	TRBV25-1	TRBJ2-2	NA	CASSQRDSYTGELFF	TGTGCCAGCAGCCAGCGGGACTCCTACACCGGGGAGCTGTTTTTT
TRBD2	14	TRBV28	TRBJ2-5	once	CASRLAGGQETQYF	TGTGCCAGCAGACTAGCGGGGGGGCAAGAGACCCAGTACTTC